This T cell receptor beta chain was found in a study of CD8+ T cells in alopecia areata (dated by TCRdb to 2017 to 2018). About the investigation overall: To study T cell clonal expansion in alopecia areata, the researchers applied high-throughput TCRbeta sequencing to both the C3H/HeJ mouse model and human patients. Scalp clonality was compared across normal scalp (n=4), patchy alopecia areata scalp (n=8), and alopecia totalis/universalis scalp (n=8). RNA was obtained with the PAXgene miRNA kit for fixed scalp, the miRNeasy kit for PBMCs, and the RNeasy kit for mouse skin. TCRbeta CDR3 regions were amplified by immunoSEQ multiplex PCR with 35 Vbeta forward and 13 Jbeta reverse primers. On the human side, TCRbeta sequencing was run on scalp tissue and on sorted CD4+ and CD8+ peripheral blood T cells from healthy controls and from alopecia areata patients with either patchy or totalis/universalis disease. What the research found in general, with its limitations: Scalp TCR repertoire analysis is complicated because resident alphabeta T cells in normal human skin are also sequenced, whereas mouse skin is dominated by gammadelta T cells. Higher clonality and more expanded CD8+ clones were observed in lesional scalp than in normal scalp, particularly in alopecia totalis/universalis, a finding suggestive of antigenic drive. Compared with mice, TCR sequences shared between patients were less clear, possibly partly because of HLA diversity across the patient population.

The library was produced with the immunoSEQ multiplex PCR assay. RNA was extracted from all samples and reverse transcribed into cDNA as template for TCR sequencing. SuperScript III was used to make first-strand cDNA, primed with a 2:1 mix of oligo-dT and random hexamers. A synthetic immune receptor repertoire was used to measure amplification bias, and any remaining bias was corrected computationally. Per the original workflow: After raw reads were preprocessed to remove errors, the CDR3 was defined following IMGT conventions as running from the conserved cysteine to phenylalanine. Clonality was computed as 1 minus the Shannon entropy, with the entropy normalized by log2 of the number of productive unique TCRs. CD4 or CD8 identity of scalp clones was inferred by cross-referencing scalp TCRbeta sequences with sorted blood CD4 and CD8 repertoires. The immuneACCESS repertoire file appears here via TCRdb, limited to in-frame rearrangements. These files lack a portion of the clones; in checked studies, under half of the deficit traces to unresolved V genes, and the cause of the others is not known. The V and J calls and clone size come from that table; D and trimming were worked out from the DNA. The sample contains about 20,000 clones, 60% to 70% of them found a single time. 4.5% to 5.5% of the sample comes from the top ten.

The cysteine opens and the phenylalanine closes a CDR3 of 13 amino acids. CDR3 DNA is the only sequence kept; it has 39 bases, read in frame from the first base. V sheds 4 bases and J sheds 2 bases, leaving 8 bases between their ends. Based on the germline V gene, the CDR1 and CDR2 sequences are MDHEN and SYDVKM. This clone is categorized as medium-sized (0.01 to 0.1%). No cognate antigen has been identified for it. Base qualities are missing; no much larger clone stands one base away. CD4+ cells from five biomarker-study patients were further sorted into CD25+CD127- cells. Peripheral blood and lesional scalp punch biopsies were obtained from patients with alopecia areata. PBMCs were separated by density centrifugation and stained for CD3, CD4 and CD8, after which CD4+ and CD8+ T cells were sorted on a FACSAria. Alopecia areata patients who were not treated were recruited through a multicenter biomarker study.

This receptor was taken from a human donor with alopecia areata. Sequencing input: CD4+ Tregs sorted from blood. The V and J genes are TRBV28 and TRBJ1-2; TRBD1 might be the D gene, on 6 matching bases. The CDR3 has the sequence CASSWGQNYGYTF. The nucleotide sequence is TGTGCCAGCAGTTGGGGGCAGAACTATGGCTACACCTTC.